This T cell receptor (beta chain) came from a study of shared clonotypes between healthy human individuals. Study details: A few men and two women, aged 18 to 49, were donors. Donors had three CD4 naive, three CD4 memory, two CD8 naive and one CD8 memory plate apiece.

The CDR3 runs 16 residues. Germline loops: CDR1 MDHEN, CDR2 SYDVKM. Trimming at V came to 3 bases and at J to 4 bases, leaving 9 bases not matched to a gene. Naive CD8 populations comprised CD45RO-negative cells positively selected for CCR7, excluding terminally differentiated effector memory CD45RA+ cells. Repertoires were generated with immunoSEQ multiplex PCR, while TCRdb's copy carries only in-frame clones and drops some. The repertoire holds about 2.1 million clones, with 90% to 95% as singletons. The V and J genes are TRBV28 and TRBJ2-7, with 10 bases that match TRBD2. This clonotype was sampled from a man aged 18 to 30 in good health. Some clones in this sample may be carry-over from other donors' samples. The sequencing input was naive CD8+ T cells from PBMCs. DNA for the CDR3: TGTGCCAGCAGTTTTACCACTAGCGGGATACTTTACGAGCAGTACTTC. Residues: CASSFTTSGILYEQYF.